Each of the 19 T cell receptor beta chains below was sequenced from the same sample in a study of CD8 T cells in ankylosing spondylitis. Each CDR3 protein is one row after TCRdb ran MiXCR on the 5' RACE reads. This sample yields approximately 130,000 distinct CDR3 sequences, of which over 7% are seen a single time; approximately 3.4% belongs to the top ten. Sequencing input: blood, either unsorted or a sorted T cell fraction (not recorded which). These receptors came from a male donor with ankylosing spondylitis or in good health (not recorded which).

The V call is TRBV20-1, the J call TRBJ2-7, with 7 bases fitting TRBD2. Germline V lookup: CDR1 DFQATT, CDR2 SNEGSKA (reference sequence). V lost 7 bases to trimming and J lost 6 bases; unmatched junction nucleotides: 15. The CDR3 is 14 residues long. The CDR3 DNA reads as TGCAGTGGGTTGGGTTTACCGCGGGGGTTCGAGCAGTACTTC. It translates to CSGLGLPRGFEQYF.

This clonotype was recorded a few times. The V call is TRBV12-3 or TRBV12-4, the J call TRBJ2-2; 7 bases align to TRBD1. V lost 6 bases and J lost 4; bases outside the gene matches: 5. There are 14 residues in the CDR3. In DNA form, the CDR3 reads TGTGCCAGCAGCCGGGACAGTGGCACCGGGGAGCTGTTTTTT. It codes for CASSRDSGTGELFF.

This clonotype was observed many times. DNA for the CDR3: TGCGCCAGCAGCTCCGGGACAGCCGAGACCCAGTACTTC. It codes for CASSSGTAETQYF. The chain employs TRBV5-1 and TRBJ2-5; 7 bases are a match to TRBD1. In germline, CDR1 is SGHRS, CDR2 YFSETQ. The CDR3 spans 13 residues. V shed 3 bases and J 5 bases; nucleotides not matched to a gene: 4.

This clonotype was recorded at least ten times. The chain employs TRBV28 and TRBJ2-3; tentatively, D is TRBD1 (5 bases). Germline values: CDR1 MDHEN, CDR2 SYDVKM. This CDR3 contains 14 residues. V gave up 3 bases and J gave up 1 base, with 8 bases separating them. CDR3 protein: CASSLPGRTDTQYF. In DNA form, the CDR3 reads TGTGCCAGCAGTTTGCCAGGGCGCACAGATACGCAGTATTTT.

The CDR3 protein is CSARAGTGDSPLHF. The DNA of the CDR3 is TGCAGTGCTCGCGCCGGGACAGGTGACTCACCCCTCCACTTT. The chain couples TRBV20-1 to TRBJ1-6, with 8 bases lining up with TRBD1. CDR3 length: 14 residues. Germline-derived CDR1 and CDR2 are DFQATT and SNEGSKA (reference sequence). J was trimmed by 10 bases and V by 5 bases; bases with no gene match: 10.

This clonotype has at least ten counts. V is TRBV20-1 and J is TRBJ2-6; TRBD1 matches at 8 bases. The CDR3 runs to 16 residues. Germline V gene sequence: CDR1 DFQATT, CDR2 SNEGSKA (reference sequence). Losses at the gene ends were 0 bases for V and 3 bases for J; bases not matched to a gene: 4. CDR3 nucleotides: TGCAGTGCTAGAGATGACAGGGGTTTTGGGGCCAACGTCCTGACTTTC. Translating gives CSARDDRGFGANVLTF.

A note on this clonotype: A much more abundant neighbour one base away suggests this may be a read error. The gene calls are TRBV19 and TRBJ2-2; D not resolved. CDR1 and CDR2 (germline): LNHDA, SQIVND (reference sequence). Deletions cut 5 bases from V and 3 bases from J, with 13 bases between. The CDR3 has 15 amino acids. Here the CDR3 reads CASSSAPSDTGELFF. CDR3 nucleotide sequence: TGTGCCAGTAGTTCGGCGCCCTCGGACACCGGGGAGCTGTTTTTT. Filled out from reference TRBV19 and TRBJ2-2, the complete variable domain reads DGGITQSPKYLFRKEGQNVTLSCEQNLNHDAMYWYRQDPGQGLRLIYYSQIVNDFQKGDIAEGYSVSREKKESFPLTVTSAQKNPTAFYLCASSSAPSDTGELFFGEGSRLTVL.

At least ten counts were recorded for this clonotype. V usage is TRBV5-1 and J usage is TRBJ2-7; 12 nucleotides line up with TRBD2. CDR3 length equals 17 residues. Per germline, CDR1 SGHRS and CDR2 YFSETQ. The J segment lost 2 bases and the V segment lost 3 bases, leaving 9 bases of the junction unmatched. CDR3 nucleotides: TGCGCCAGCAGCTCCTCCGGGACTAGCGGGTGGACCTACGAGCAGTACTTC. Encoded protein: CASSSSGTSGWTYEQYF.

The chain uses TRBV7-2 and TRBJ2-3, with TRBD2 as a possible D gene (5 bases). The V end lost 0 bases, the J end lost 2 bases, and 15 bases lay between the germline ends. The germline CDR1 and CDR2 sequences are SGHTA and FQGNSA. This CDR3 spans 17 amino acids. The chain's CDR3 is CASSLADFSWVTDTQYF. DNA for the CDR3: TGTGCCAGCAGCTTAGCGGACTTTAGTTGGGTCACAGATACGCAGTATTTT.

Worth noting for this clonotype: Because the CDR3 is missing its conserved closing phenylalanine or tryptophan, this is likely a read error. The chain carries TRBV7-7 and TRBJ2-5, with D possibly being TRBD2 (6 bases). V lost 0 bases to trimming and J lost 4 bases, with 15 bases between them. CDR1 and CDR2 (germline): SSHAT, FNYEAQ (reference sequence). The CDR3 contains 16 residues. CDR3 loop: CASSLAGGLVGETQYL. The DNA of the CDR3 is TGTGCCAGCAGCTTAGCGGGAGGACTGGTTGGAGAGACCCAGTACTTG.

This clonotype showed up many times. V and J are TRBV29-1 and TRBJ2-2; D is perhaps TRBD1 or TRBD2 (5 bases each). V lost 8 bases and J 7 bases, leaving 20 bases between the germline ends. The germline V gene encodes CDR1 SQVTM and CDR2 ANQGSEA. This CDR3 has 14 residues. Written as DNA, the CDR3 is TGCAGCTTCGGGGCAGGGTCGTTAGGCGGGGAGCTGTTTTTT. This sequence encodes CSFGAGSLGGELFF.

In its sample, this clonotype was seen many times. Written as DNA, the CDR3 is TGCAGTGCTAAAGGGGGGACAGGGGATAGTCAGTACTTC. Protein: CSAKGGTGDSQYF. The chain links TRBV20-1 to TRBJ2-7; 10 bases map to TRBD1. This CDR3 contains 13 residues. The junction had 10 bases not matched to a gene; V was cut back by 4 bases and J by 10 bases. The germline gives CDR1 DFQATT, CDR2 SNEGSKA (reference sequence).

This clonotype was seen at least ten times. The chain is built from TRBV7-3 and TRBJ2-5; 8 nucleotides match TRBD2. The ends lost 1 base at V and 5 bases at J; junction bases unmatched: 6. Per germline, CDR1 SGHTA and CDR2 FQGTGA. This CDR3 spans 15 amino acids. CDR3 loop: CASSLSGTRRETQYF. CDR3 sequence (DNA): TGTGCCAGCAGCTTAAGCGGGACTAGACGGGAGACCCAGTACTTC.

The chain has TRBV6-2 or TRBV6-3 and TRBJ1-1; D is unclear. V lost 6 bases, J lost 1 base, and 21 bases lay in between. The CDR3 is made up of 17 amino acids. Germline V gene lookup returns CDR1 MNHEY and CDR2 SVGEGT. The chain's CDR3 is CASSLAGGPKRNTEAFF. In DNA form, the CDR3 reads TGTGCCAGCAGCCTTGCGGGTGGGCCCAAAAGGAACACTGAAGCTTTCTTT.

This chain uses TRBV20-1 with TRBJ2-5; 9 bases fit TRBD1. Trimming cost V 5 bases and J 0 bases; bases outside gene matches: 10. This CDR3 comprises 16 residues. In germline, CDR1 is DFQATT, CDR2 SNEGSKA (reference sequence). The CDR3 is CSAATTGGFYQETQYF. In DNA, the CDR3 is TGCAGTGCTGCCACGACAGGGGGATTTTACCAAGAGACCCAGTACTTC.

This clonotype was counted at least ten times. The chain is built from TRBV4-3 and TRBJ2-3; possibly TRBD1 or TRBD2 for D (6 bases each). Trimming left V 0 bases short and J 0 bases short, with 13 bases between. The CDR3 runs 17 residues. Germline V gives CDR1 LGHNA, CDR2 YSLEER. The CDR3 bases are TGCGCCAGCAGCCAAGAATTAGGGGGGAGGAGCACAGATACGCAGTATTTT. Residues: CASSQELGGRSTDTQYF.

This clonotype was recorded a few times. The chain is built from TRBV27 and TRBJ2-1; the match to TRBD2 covers 7 bases. The junction had 10 bases not matched to a gene; V was cut back by 6 bases and J by 2 bases. This CDR3 has 16 amino acids. Germline CDR1 reads MNHEY; CDR2 reads SMNVEV (reference sequence). The CDR3 nucleotides read TGTGCCAGCAGATGGTTGAGGCTAGCGGCCTACAATGAGCAGTTCTTC. It yields the protein CASRWLRLAAYNEQFF.

This clonotype was observed a handful of times. This chain connects TRBV6-4 to TRBJ2-3, with TRBD2 matching over 14 bases. Germline CDR1 and CDR2: MRHNA and SNTAGT. Trimming at V came to 6 bases and at J to 7 bases, leaving 9 bases not matched to a gene. The length of the CDR3 is 16 residues. The CDR3 nucleotides read TGTGCCAGCAGCGAAGAAGGGACTAGCGGGAGCCATACGCAGTATTTT. Protein: CASSEEGTSGSHTQYF.

This clonotype was observed many times. The J gene is TRBJ1-3, the V gene TRBV20-1; D gene ambiguous. The CDR3 contains 12 residues. Trimming removed 6 bases at V and 4 bases at J, with 10 bases between. Germline-derived CDR1 and CDR2 are DFQATT and SNEGSKA (reference sequence). The DNA for the CDR3 is TGCAGTGCCAAACTGGGGGGAAACACCATATATTTT. This encodes CSAKLGGNTIYF.